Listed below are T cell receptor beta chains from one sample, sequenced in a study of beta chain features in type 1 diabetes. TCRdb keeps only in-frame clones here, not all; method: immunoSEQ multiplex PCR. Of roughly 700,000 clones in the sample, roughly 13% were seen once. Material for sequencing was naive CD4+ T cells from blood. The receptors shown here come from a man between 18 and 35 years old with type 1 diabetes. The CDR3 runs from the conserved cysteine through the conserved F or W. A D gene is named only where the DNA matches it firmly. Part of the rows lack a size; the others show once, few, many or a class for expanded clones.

cdr3_nt: TGCGCCAGCAGCCGCTGGACTAGCGGGGGTCGTACAGATACGCAGTATTTT
cdr3_aa: CASSRWTSGGRTDTQYF
d_call: TRBD2
v_call: TRBV5-1
j_call: TRBJ2-3
clone_size: .

cdr3_nt: TGTGCCATCAGGGTCACGGGGCCCCCCGGGGAGCTGTTTTTT
cdr3_aa: CAIRVTGPPGELFF
d_call: .
v_call: TRBV10-3
j_call: TRBJ2-2
clone_size: .

cdr3_nt: TGTGTTTCGAGCCTCAGCACCGGGGAGCTGTTTTTT
cdr3_aa: CVSSLSTGELFF
d_call: .
v_call: TRBV6-5
j_call: TRBJ2-2
clone_size: few

cdr3_nt: TGTGCCAGCAGCCAATCTTGGTCCGGGGAGCTGTTTTTT
cdr3_aa: CASSQSWSGELFF
d_call: .
v_call: TRBV14
j_call: TRBJ2-2
clone_size: few

cdr3_nt: TGTGCCAGCACCCGACAGGGGATCTCTGGAAACACCATATATTTT
cdr3_aa: CASTRQGISGNTIYF
d_call: TRBD1
v_call: TRBV9
j_call: TRBJ1-3
clone_size: few

cdr3_nt: TGCGCCAGCAGCCCGGGGACAGGAGGAACTGAAGCTTTCTTT
cdr3_aa: CASSPGTGGTEAFF
d_call: TRBD1
v_call: TRBV5-1
j_call: TRBJ1-1
clone_size: .

cdr3_nt: TGTGCCAGCGACGGACTCATGAACAATGAGCAGTTCTTC
cdr3_aa: CASDGLMNNEQFF
d_call: .
v_call: TRBV5-6
j_call: TRBJ2-1
clone_size: .

cdr3_nt: TGTGCCAGCAGTTACAGTCGGAGCTCCTATAATTCACCCCTCCACTTT
cdr3_aa: CASSYSRSSYNSPLHF
d_call: .
v_call: TRBV6-5
j_call: TRBJ1-6
clone_size: .

cdr3_nt: TGTGCCAGCAGCTTCGCAAGTGACTATGGCTACACCTTC
cdr3_aa: CASSFASDYGYTF
d_call: .
v_call: TRBV11-2
j_call: TRBJ1-2
clone_size: .

cdr3_nt: TGCAGCGGACTGACAGTGAACACTGAAGCTTTCTTT
cdr3_aa: CSGLTVNTEAFF
d_call: .
v_call: TRBV29-1
j_call: TRBJ1-1
clone_size: .

cdr3_nt: TGTGCCAGCAGCTTAGAGTCAGGAACCGGCTACACCTTC
cdr3_aa: CASSLESGTGYTF
d_call: .
v_call: TRBV11-3
j_call: TRBJ1-2
clone_size: .

cdr3_nt: TGTGCCTGGGACCAGGGACAAGGGTGGAGTGAGCAGTACTTC
cdr3_aa: CAWDQGQGWSEQYF
d_call: .
v_call: TRBV30
j_call: TRBJ2-7
clone_size: .

cdr3_nt: TGCGCCAGCAGCTTGGCCTCGGGCACTGAAGCTTTCTTT
cdr3_aa: CASSLASGTEAFF
d_call: .
v_call: TRBV5-1
j_call: TRBJ1-1
clone_size: .

cdr3_nt: TGTGCCAGCAGCTTAGCTGGTCGGGACGAGCAGTACTTC
cdr3_aa: CASSLAGRDEQYF
d_call: .
v_call: TRBV11-1
j_call: TRBJ2-7
clone_size: few

cdr3_nt: TGTGCCAGCAGCACTACCGGGACAGGAATTGGGAATAAGTTCTTC
cdr3_aa: CASSTTGTGIGNKFF
d_call: TRBD1
v_call: TRBV7-9
j_call: TRBJ2-1
clone_size: few

cdr3_nt: TGTGCCTGGAGCCCTAGCGGGGGGAAATTCACAGATACGCAGTATTTT
cdr3_aa: CAWSPSGGKFTDTQYF
d_call: TRBD2
v_call: TRBV30
j_call: TRBJ2-3
clone_size: .

cdr3_nt: TGCAGCGTTGAGTCCGGGACAGATACGCAGTATTTT
cdr3_aa: CSVESGTDTQYF
d_call: .
v_call: TRBV29-1
j_call: TRBJ2-3
clone_size: few

cdr3_nt: TGTGCCAGCCAGACACTTCGCCAAGAGACCCAGTACTTC
cdr3_aa: CASQTLRQETQYF
d_call: .
v_call: TRBV6-1
j_call: TRBJ2-5
clone_size: few